This TCR beta chain appears in the sequencing data of a study of blood T cell repertoires in COVID-19. For the study at large: PBMCs, B-cell-depleted T cells, or T cells provided the cDNA or gDNA that made up the material.

The V and J ends lost 8 bases and 6 bases, in that order; junction bases with no gene match: 13. This CDR3 contains 15 residues. Germline V gene lookup returns CDR1 GTSNPN and CDR2 SVGIG (reference sequence). This clone was found many times. Original analysis: Reference gene primers were amplified, and this amplification served to estimate nucleated cell counts. Sequencing was performed with immunoSEQ multiplex PCR; in TCRdb, only in-frame clones are kept and a portion is missing. V and J calls and clone size follow that table, whereas D and trimming were derived from the DNA. The sample carries about 74,000 clones, approximately 80% recorded once.

This receptor was taken from a human donor in a cohort sampled during active COVID-19. This chain uses TRBV30 with TRBJ1-6, with 7 bases identical to TRBD1. Sequencing was performed on peripheral blood. The CDR3 region is CAGKGAALSNSPLHF. In DNA form, the CDR3 reads TGTGCCGGGAAGGGGGCCGCACTTAGTAATTCACCCCTCCACTTT. The variable domain in full, completed from reference TRBV30 and TRBJ1-6, reads SQTIHQWPATLVQPVGSPLSLECTVEGTSNPNLYWYRQAAGRGLQLLFYSVGIGQISSEVPQNLSASRPQDRQFILSSKKLLLSDSGFYLCAGKGAALSNSPLHFGNGTRLTVT.